This TCR beta chain was retrieved from a study of blood T cell repertoires in COVID-19. Study background: Researchers got acute and convalescent COVID-19 samples from the United States, Italy and Spain. From T cells, B-cell-depleted T cells, or PBMCs came the material, which was cDNA or gDNA.

This clone was recorded a few times. As originally analysed: Amplifying reference gene primers gave estimates of nucleated cell counts. Data came from immunoSEQ multiplex PCR; TCRdb stores just in-frame clones and leaves some out. The DNA was the basis for D and trimming; V, J and clone size are from that table. In the table there are approximately 190,000 clones, approximately 79% of which are singletons. Trimming at V came to 5 bases and at J to 4 bases, leaving 4 bases not matched to a gene. Germline V gene data show CDR1 as MNHEY and CDR2 as SMNVEV (reference sequence). CDR3 length: 14 amino acids.

The gene calls are TRBV27 and TRBJ1-1; 10 nucleotides line up with TRBD1. This clonotype was sampled from a man under 40 with active or convalescent COVID-19. Material: peripheral blood. In nucleotides, the CDR3 is TGTGCCAGCAGTGGGGGGGACAGGGGCACTGAAGCTTTCTTT. Translating gives CASSGGDRGTEAFF.